A selection of T cell receptor beta chains follows, all from one sample in a study of T cells in Graves' hyperthyroidism and ophthalmopathy. One entry per CDR3 protein results from TCRdb running MiXCR on the multiplex PCR reads. The table records a few hundred thousand distinct CDR3 sequences, 15% to 20% of them present only once. Sequenced input: blood. These TCRs come from a middle-aged woman with Graves' ophthalmopathy. Both conserved end residues are part of each CDR3. Fields, in order: J gene, clone size, D gene, V gene, CDR3 DNA, CDR3 protein. D genes are given only for firm matches. A row's size may be missing; if present it is once, few, many or a size class.

j_call: TRBJ1-4
clone_size: .
d_call: TRBD1
v_call: TRBV2
cdr3_nt: TGTGCCAGCAGACCCGGACAGGTTTCAACTAATGAAAAACTGTTTTTT
cdr3_aa: CASRPGQVSTNEKLFF

j_call: TRBJ2-2
clone_size: .
d_call: .
v_call: TRBV2
cdr3_nt: TGTGCCCGCAGGGCAGCGCCCACCGGGGAGCTGTTTTTT
cdr3_aa: CARRAAPTGELFF

j_call: TRBJ1-2
clone_size: .
d_call: TRBD1
v_call: TRBV7-9
cdr3_nt: TGTGCCATCTCAGGGGGCTGGGGCTATGGCTACACCTTC
cdr3_aa: CAISGGWGYGYTF

j_call: TRBJ2-7
clone_size: many
d_call: .
v_call: TRBV28
cdr3_nt: TGTGCCAGCAGTTATCCGACCTACGAGCAGTACTTC
cdr3_aa: CASSYPTYEQYF

j_call: TRBJ2-1
clone_size: .
d_call: .
v_call: TRBV4-1
cdr3_nt: TGCGCCAGCAGCCAAGTAGGGTGGGAACGTCTCAATGAGCAGTTCTTC
cdr3_aa: CASSQVGWERLNEQFF

j_call: TRBJ2-2
clone_size: .
d_call: TRBD1
v_call: TRBV5-1
cdr3_nt: TGCGCCAGCAGCTTGGCTGGGACAGCGAACACCGGGGAGCCGTTTTTT
cdr3_aa: CASSLAGTANTGEPFF

j_call: TRBJ2-7
clone_size: .
d_call: .
v_call: TRBV12-3/TRBV12-4
cdr3_nt: TGTGCCAGCAGCAAGGACTGGAGAGAGCAGTACTTC
cdr3_aa: CASSKDWREQYF

j_call: TRBJ2-3
clone_size: few
d_call: .
v_call: TRBV6-2/TRBV6-3
cdr3_nt: TGTGCCAGCATCTTGTTTGGGACGGGCGATACGCAGTATTTT
cdr3_aa: CASILFGTGDTQYF

j_call: TRBJ1-1
clone_size: .
d_call: TRBD1
v_call: TRBV6-2/TRBV6-3
cdr3_nt: TGTGCCAGCAGTAGACGACAGGGGCGAGTTAGGCCTGAAGCTTTCTTT
cdr3_aa: CASSRRQGRVRPEAFF

j_call: TRBJ1-1
clone_size: few
d_call: TRBD1
v_call: TRBV27
cdr3_nt: TGTGCCAGCCTAAAGGGGACAGGGGACGGCACTGAAGCTTTCTTT
cdr3_aa: CASLKGTGDGTEAFF

j_call: TRBJ2-3
clone_size: .
d_call: TRBD2
v_call: TRBV20-1
cdr3_nt: TGCAGTGCTAGAGATTGGGAGCGGGAGTGGTATTTT
cdr3_aa: CSARDWEREWYF

j_call: TRBJ1-4
clone_size: .
d_call: TRBD1
v_call: TRBV6-5
cdr3_nt: TGTGCCAGCAGTTCCGGGACAGGGGGGGTAGAAAAACTGTTTTTT
cdr3_aa: CASSSGTGGVEKLFF

j_call: TRBJ1-1
clone_size: many
d_call: TRBD1
v_call: TRBV3-1
cdr3_nt: TGTGCCAGCAGCCCCGGGACAGGGCGTGAAGCTTTCTTT
cdr3_aa: CASSPGTGREAFF

j_call: TRBJ1-3
clone_size: .
d_call: .
v_call: TRBV25-1
cdr3_nt: TGTGCCAGCAGTGACCTAGACAGAGGTCTAACCATATATTTT
cdr3_aa: CASSDLDRGLTIYF

j_call: TRBJ2-5
clone_size: once
d_call: .
v_call: TRBV2
cdr3_nt: TGTGCCAGCAGTGAACGACTAGGGAAAGAGACCCAGTACTTC
cdr3_aa: CASSERLGKETQYF

j_call: TRBJ1-2
clone_size: .
d_call: .
v_call: TRBV7-2
cdr3_nt: TGTGCCAGCAGCCAGCCGGGGGCCGGCTACACCTTC
cdr3_aa: CASSQPGAGYTF

j_call: TRBJ1-6
clone_size: .
d_call: .
v_call: TRBV9
cdr3_nt: TGTGCCAGCAGCGTAGGGTACAGCCATTCACCCCTCCACTTT
cdr3_aa: CASSVGYSHSPLHF

j_call: TRBJ2-2
clone_size: .
d_call: .
v_call: TRBV2
cdr3_nt: TGTGCCAGCAGTGGAGATCGGGGGATAAACGGGGAGCTGTTTTTT
cdr3_aa: CASSGDRGINGELFF

j_call: TRBJ1-1
clone_size: many
d_call: .
v_call: TRBV6-5
cdr3_nt: TGTGCCAGCAGTTACTGGGATGCGGAGATGAACACTGAAGCTTTCTTT
cdr3_aa: CASSYWDAEMNTEAFF

j_call: TRBJ1-3
clone_size: .
d_call: .
v_call: TRBV7-9
cdr3_nt: TGTGCCAGCAGCAGAGCAGGGGAGACAAACACCATATATTTT
cdr3_aa: CASSRAGETNTIYF

j_call: TRBJ2-1
clone_size: many
d_call: TRBD2
v_call: TRBV27
cdr3_nt: TGTGCCAGCAGTTTTGTCCTAGCGGGAGGGCCCAGCTACAATGAGCAGTTCTTC
cdr3_aa: CASSFVLAGGPSYNEQFF

j_call: TRBJ2-2
clone_size: few
d_call: .
v_call: TRBV11-2
cdr3_nt: TGTGCCAGCAGCCCCCGGAGGGCCACCGGGGAGCTGTTTTTT
cdr3_aa: CASSPRRATGELFF

j_call: TRBJ2-1
clone_size: many
d_call: TRBD2
v_call: TRBV28
cdr3_nt: TGTGCCAGCAGTTTACGGGAGATAGCGGGGTCCTACAATGAGCAGTTCTTC
cdr3_aa: CASSLREIAGSYNEQFF

j_call: TRBJ2-5
clone_size: many
d_call: TRBD2
v_call: TRBV20-1
cdr3_nt: TGCAGTGCTACACCTCTCGCGGGGGGGGTCCCGTACCAAGAGACCCAGTACTTC
cdr3_aa: CSATPLAGGVPYQETQYF

j_call: TRBJ2-7
clone_size: .
d_call: .
v_call: TRBV5-5
cdr3_nt: TGTGCCAGCAGACTCTGGAGCGGGCTAGACGAGCAGTACTTC
cdr3_aa: CASRLWSGLDEQYF

j_call: TRBJ2-7
clone_size: many
d_call: TRBD1
v_call: TRBV6-5
cdr3_nt: TGTGCCAGCAGTTACTCGATCGGGACAGGGGGGAACGAGCAGTACTTC
cdr3_aa: CASSYSIGTGGNEQYF

j_call: TRBJ1-6
clone_size: many
d_call: .
v_call: TRBV11-2
cdr3_nt: TGTGCCAGCAGCTTAGAACAGTTCCTTTATAATTCACCCCTCCACTTT
cdr3_aa: CASSLEQFLYNSPLHF

j_call: TRBJ2-7
clone_size: .
d_call: TRBD2
v_call: TRBV29-1
cdr3_nt: TGCAGCGTTCTAGCGGGAGGGCCGAGGGAGCAGTACTTC
cdr3_aa: CSVLAGGPREQYF

j_call: TRBJ2-7
clone_size: many
d_call: .
v_call: TRBV6-1
cdr3_nt: TGTGCCAGCAGTGAAGCGGAAACAGCGGCTCCCTACGAGCAGTACTTC
cdr3_aa: CASSEAETAAPYEQYF

j_call: TRBJ1-1
clone_size: .
d_call: .
v_call: TRBV28
cdr3_nt: TGTGCCAGCAGTACCAGGACGGCTGAAGCTTTCTTT
cdr3_aa: CASSTRTAEAFF

j_call: TRBJ1-2
clone_size: many
d_call: .
v_call: TRBV6-5
cdr3_nt: TGTGCCAGCAGTTACTCGATACAGGGACACTATGGCTACACCTTC
cdr3_aa: CASSYSIQGHYGYTF

j_call: TRBJ1-3
clone_size: many
d_call: .
v_call: TRBV3-1
cdr3_nt: TGTGCCAGCAGCCAACGCTCACCTGGAAACACCATATATTTT
cdr3_aa: CASSQRSPGNTIYF

j_call: TRBJ1-5
clone_size: many
d_call: .
v_call: TRBV20-1
cdr3_nt: TGCAGTGCTCCCAGGGGAGGGACCCGGGGAAGCAATCAGCCCCAGCATTTT
cdr3_aa: CSAPRGGTRGSNQPQHF

j_call: TRBJ1-4
clone_size: many
d_call: .
v_call: TRBV5-1
cdr3_nt: TGCGCCAGCAGCTCCGACAGCTCAGATGAAAAACTGTTTTTT
cdr3_aa: CASSSDSSDEKLFF

j_call: TRBJ1-2
clone_size: .
d_call: TRBD1
v_call: TRBV2
cdr3_nt: TGTGCCAGCAGGAACACCGGGACAGGGACCTCTTATGGCTACACCTTC
cdr3_aa: CASRNTGTGTSYGYTF

j_call: TRBJ2-7
clone_size: many
d_call: TRBD2
v_call: TRBV3-1
cdr3_nt: TGTGCCAGCAGTCTGACTAGCGGAGTGGTCCCTCGCGAGCAGTACTTC
cdr3_aa: CASSLTSGVVPREQYF

j_call: TRBJ2-1
clone_size: many
d_call: .
v_call: TRBV28
cdr3_nt: TGTGCCAGCACTAACAGGGTTCCCCTCAATGAGCAGTTCTTC
cdr3_aa: CASTNRVPLNEQFF

j_call: TRBJ1-1
clone_size: many
d_call: .
v_call: TRBV2
cdr3_nt: TGTGCCAGCATATGGGTACTTGGTGCAGGAGCTTTCTTT
cdr3_aa: CASIWVLGAGAFF

j_call: TRBJ2-3
clone_size: many
d_call: .
v_call: TRBV20-1
cdr3_nt: TGCAGTGCTAGAGATAGGGAGACTACACTCACAGATACGCAGTATTTT
cdr3_aa: CSARDRETTLTDTQYF

j_call: TRBJ1-2
clone_size: few
d_call: .
v_call: TRBV5-1
cdr3_nt: TGCGCCAGCAGCCGAGGGGACGTAACCTATGGCTACACCTTC
cdr3_aa: CASSRGDVTYGYTF

j_call: TRBJ2-1
clone_size: .
d_call: .
v_call: TRBV30
cdr3_nt: TGTGCCTGGAGTGTTTGGGAATACAATGAGCAGTTCTTC
cdr3_aa: CAWSVWEYNEQFF

j_call: TRBJ2-2
clone_size: few
d_call: TRBD2
v_call: TRBV6-1
cdr3_nt: TGTGCCAGCATACGGGAGGGCCCTCCCGGGGAGCTGTTTTTT
cdr3_aa: CASIREGPPGELFF

j_call: TRBJ2-2
clone_size: few
d_call: .
v_call: TRBV5-1
cdr3_nt: TGCGCCAGCAGCTTGGAGGGGGACCCGAGTACCGGGGAGCTGTTTTTT
cdr3_aa: CASSLEGDPSTGELFF

j_call: TRBJ1-4
clone_size: many
d_call: .
v_call: TRBV2
cdr3_nt: TGTGCCAGCAGTGGAAGGAGTCCGGGGGATAATGAAAAACTGTTTTTT
cdr3_aa: CASSGRSPGDNEKLFF

j_call: TRBJ2-5
clone_size: few
d_call: .
v_call: TRBV30
cdr3_nt: TGTGCCTGGAAAATGGGGAACCCGCGTGAGACCCAGTACTTC
cdr3_aa: CAWKMGNPRETQYF

j_call: TRBJ2-4
clone_size: .
d_call: .
v_call: TRBV11-2
cdr3_nt: TGTGCCAGCAGCTTGACGAGGGCAGCCAAAAACATTCAGTACTTC
cdr3_aa: CASSLTRAAKNIQYF

j_call: TRBJ2-5
clone_size: .
d_call: TRBD2
v_call: TRBV5-1
cdr3_nt: TGCGCCAGCAGCCCGGGAGGGCGGGGCCAAGAGACCCAGTACTTC
cdr3_aa: CASSPGGRGQETQYF

j_call: TRBJ2-1
clone_size: .
d_call: TRBD2
v_call: TRBV19
cdr3_nt: TGTGCCAGTAGTCCACCTGCGGGAGTGGCTGAGCAGTTCTTC
cdr3_aa: CASSPPAGVAEQFF

j_call: TRBJ1-6
clone_size: .
d_call: TRBD1
v_call: TRBV19
cdr3_nt: TGTGCCAGTTGGGACAGGGGAAATTCACCCCTCCACTTT
cdr3_aa: CASWDRGNSPLHF

j_call: TRBJ2-7
clone_size: many
d_call: .
v_call: TRBV7-8
cdr3_nt: TGTGCCAGCAGCTTTTTGGACAGCTCCTACGAGCAGTACTTC
cdr3_aa: CASSFLDSSYEQYF

j_call: TRBJ2-3
clone_size: many
d_call: .
v_call: TRBV2
cdr3_nt: TGTGCCAGCGCGGTCACAGATACGCAGTATTTT
cdr3_aa: CASAVTDTQYF

j_call: TRBJ1-1
clone_size: many
d_call: .
v_call: TRBV11-2
cdr3_nt: TGTGCCAGCAGCTTAGGCCCAGGGGCGAACACTGAAGCTTTCTTT
cdr3_aa: CASSLGPGANTEAFF

j_call: TRBJ2-3
clone_size: many
d_call: .
v_call: TRBV11-2
cdr3_nt: TGTGCCAGCAGCTTAGTCGTGGGGTCTCCAGATACGCAGTATTTT
cdr3_aa: CASSLVVGSPDTQYF

j_call: TRBJ2-1
clone_size: many
d_call: TRBD2
v_call: TRBV5-1
cdr3_nt: TGCGCCAGCACCCAGACTAGCGGGAGGTACTATGAGCAGTTCTTC
cdr3_aa: CASTQTSGRYYEQFF

j_call: TRBJ2-1
clone_size: .
d_call: TRBD2
v_call: TRBV9
cdr3_nt: TGTGCCAGCAGGCGGGAGCCCTACAATGAGCAGTTCTTC
cdr3_aa: CASRREPYNEQFF